The rows below give T cell receptor beta chains drawn from one sample of a study of shared clonotypes between healthy human individuals. Sequenced by immunoSEQ multiplex PCR; TCRdb stores in-frame clones only, minus some. The data show about 380,000 clones, approximately 96% seen once. Sequenced sample: memory CD8+ T cells sorted from blood. These receptor sequences come from a man aged 30-40 years in good health. CDR3s include the opening cysteine and the closing phenylalanine or tryptophan. Each record gives: D gene, J gene, clone size, V gene, CDR3 DNA, CDR3 protein. A D gene is named only where the DNA matches it firmly. Some rows have no size entry. The others give once, few or many, or a class for an expanded clone.

d_call: .
j_call: TRBJ2-1
clone_size: .
v_call: TRBV30
cdr3_nt: TGTGCCTGGAGCGGGGAGTACAATGAGCAGTTCTTC
cdr3_aa: CAWSGEYNEQFF

d_call: TRBD1
j_call: TRBJ1-2
clone_size: few
v_call: TRBV27
cdr3_nt: TGTGCCAGCAGACGACAGGGGGCGGACTATGGCTACACCTTC
cdr3_aa: CASRRQGADYGYTF

d_call: .
j_call: TRBJ2-1
clone_size: .
v_call: TRBV5-6
cdr3_nt: TGTGCCAGCAGCCCGAGTGGGGTACCGTACAATGAGCAGTTCTTC
cdr3_aa: CASSPSGVPYNEQFF

d_call: .
j_call: TRBJ2-2
clone_size: .
v_call: TRBV25-1
cdr3_nt: TGTGCCAGCAGTGGATCAACTGCAATCACGAACACCGGGGAGCTGTTTTTT
cdr3_aa: CASSGSTAITNTGELFF

d_call: .
j_call: TRBJ1-5
clone_size: .
v_call: TRBV7-2
cdr3_nt: TGTGCCAGCAGCCAGACAGGCACCCATAGCAATCAGCCCCAGCATTTT
cdr3_aa: CASSQTGTHSNQPQHF

d_call: .
j_call: TRBJ1-5
clone_size: .
v_call: TRBV6-1
cdr3_nt: TGTGCCAGCAGTGAAAGCCATCTGTCTCAGCCCCAGCATTTT
cdr3_aa: CASSESHLSQPQHF

d_call: TRBD1
j_call: TRBJ2-5
clone_size: .
v_call: TRBV6-5
cdr3_nt: TGTGCCAGCAGGGACAGGTGGGGAGAGACCCAGTACTTC
cdr3_aa: CASRDRWGETQYF

d_call: .
j_call: TRBJ2-7
clone_size: .
v_call: TRBV6-1
cdr3_nt: TGTGCCAGCAGCGAATTAACCAAACCCGGCTACGAGCAGTACTTC
cdr3_aa: CASSELTKPGYEQYF

d_call: .
j_call: TRBJ2-1
clone_size: .
v_call: TRBV6-4
cdr3_nt: TGTGCCAGCAGTCGAACAGAGAGGGGCAATGAGCAGTTCTTC
cdr3_aa: CASSRTERGNEQFF

d_call: TRBD2
j_call: TRBJ2-7
clone_size: once
v_call: TRBV6-5
cdr3_nt: TGTGCCAGCGCTCTAGCGGGTTTTCCGTACTTC
cdr3_aa: CASALAGFPYF

d_call: TRBD2
j_call: TRBJ2-3
clone_size: .
v_call: TRBV7-3
cdr3_nt: TGTGCCAGCAGCTCTGGACTAGCAGGGGCAGATACGCAGTATTTT
cdr3_aa: CASSSGLAGADTQYF

d_call: .
j_call: TRBJ2-1
clone_size: .
v_call: TRBV21-1
cdr3_nt: TGTGCCAGCAGCAAAGGCCTAGCGGGTTCTTACAATGAGCAGTTCTTC
cdr3_aa: CASSKGLAGSYNEQFF

d_call: TRBD1
j_call: TRBJ2-7
clone_size: .
v_call: TRBV5-6
cdr3_nt: TGTGCCAGCAGCTTGGTCCGGAGGACAGGGGGCTACGAGCAGTACTTC
cdr3_aa: CASSLVRRTGGYEQYF

d_call: .
j_call: TRBJ1-6
clone_size: once
v_call: TRBV5-1
cdr3_nt: TGCGCCAGCAGCTTAAGAAGCGCCTATAATTCACCCCTCCACTTT
cdr3_aa: CASSLRSAYNSPLHF

d_call: .
j_call: TRBJ1-2
clone_size: .
v_call: TRBV28
cdr3_nt: TGTGCCAGCAGACAGAACTATGGCTACACCTTC
cdr3_aa: CASRQNYGYTF

d_call: TRBD1
j_call: TRBJ1-2
clone_size: .
v_call: TRBV5-3
cdr3_nt: TGTGCCAGAAGACCGGGACAGAGGTCTAACTATGGCTACACCTTC
cdr3_aa: CARRPGQRSNYGYTF

d_call: TRBD1
j_call: TRBJ2-2
clone_size: .
v_call: TRBV2
cdr3_nt: TGTGCCGTACAATCGACAGGGTGGACCGGGGAGCTGTTTTTT
cdr3_aa: CAVQSTGWTGELFF

d_call: TRBD2
j_call: TRBJ2-1
clone_size: .
v_call: TRBV7-7
cdr3_nt: TGTGCTAGCAGCTTAGCGCCAAGCGGGAGTGAGCAGTTCTTC
cdr3_aa: CASSLAPSGSEQFF

d_call: .
j_call: TRBJ2-1
clone_size: .
v_call: TRBV5-1
cdr3_nt: TGCGCCAGCAGCCAAGTCGCGAGGGTTTCCTACAATGAGCAGTTCTTC
cdr3_aa: CASSQVARVSYNEQFF

d_call: .
j_call: TRBJ2-3
clone_size: .
v_call: TRBV9
cdr3_nt: TGTGCCAGCAGCGACCCATATAGCGGCACAGATACGCAGTATTTT
cdr3_aa: CASSDPYSGTDTQYF

d_call: TRBD1
j_call: TRBJ2-7
clone_size: .
v_call: TRBV28
cdr3_nt: TGTGCCAGGACCCAGGGGGCGGAATTCTACGAGCAGTACTTC
cdr3_aa: CARTQGAEFYEQYF

d_call: .
j_call: TRBJ1-1
clone_size: .
v_call: TRBV7-9
cdr3_nt: TGTGCCAGCAGCTTAAATTCTTGGGGGACCCCGAACACTGAAGCTTTCTTT
cdr3_aa: CASSLNSWGTPNTEAFF

d_call: TRBD2
j_call: TRBJ2-3
clone_size: .
v_call: TRBV5-4
cdr3_nt: TGTGCCAGCAGCTCGCGGGAGGGCCTCGGTACGCAGTATTTT
cdr3_aa: CASSSREGLGTQYF

d_call: .
j_call: TRBJ2-4
clone_size: once
v_call: TRBV5-1
cdr3_nt: TGCGCCAGCAGCTTGGGGACAGCGGCCCTCAAAAACATTCAGTACTTC
cdr3_aa: CASSLGTAALKNIQYF

d_call: .
j_call: TRBJ1-2
clone_size: .
v_call: TRBV2
cdr3_nt: TGTGCCAGGCACCCCTTGGACTTCGGCTACACCTTC
cdr3_aa: CARHPLDFGYTF

d_call: TRBD2
j_call: TRBJ2-1
clone_size: .
v_call: TRBV29-1
cdr3_nt: TGCAGCGGAACTAGCGGCCAGCAGTTCTTC
cdr3_aa: CSGTSGQQFF